The rows below give T cell receptor beta chains drawn from one sample of a study of cytomegalovirus exposure and HLA in healthy donors. Libraries were prepared by immunoSEQ multiplex PCR; TCRdb keeps only in-frame clonotypes and omits some of them. In the table there are over 75,000 clones, roughly 85% of which are singletons. Sequences were obtained from PBMCs. These receptors were taken from a young man in good health and CMV-seropositive. Both conserved end residues are part of each CDR3. Each record gives: clone size, J gene, D gene, V gene, CDR3 protein, CDR3 DNA. D genes are given only for firm matches. Clone size is given for some rows only: seen once, a few or many times, or a class if the clone is expanded.

abundance: -; j_gene: TRBJ2-1; d_gene: -; v_gene: TRBV5-4; CDR3aa: CASSLVAGEGEQFF; CDR3nt: TGTGCCAGCAGCTTGGTTGCAGGGGAGGGTGAGCAGTTCTTC
abundance: -; j_gene: TRBJ2-3; d_gene: TRBD2; v_gene: TRBV4-1; CDR3aa: CASSQSLAGFTDTQYF; CDR3nt: TGCGCCAGCAGCCAGTCTTTAGCGGGTTTCACAGATACGCAGTATTTT
abundance: -; j_gene: TRBJ2-3; d_gene: TRBD1; v_gene: TRBV4-1; CDR3aa: CASSQDRFGPSYTQYF; CDR3nt: TGCGCCAGCAGCCAGGACAGGTTCGGTCCGTCGTATACGCAGTATTTT
abundance: -; j_gene: TRBJ2-5; d_gene: TRBD2; v_gene: TRBV11-2; CDR3aa: CASSSGTSGRPWETQYF; CDR3nt: TGTGCCAGCAGCTCAGGGACTAGCGGGAGGCCCTGGGAGACCCAGTACTTC
abundance: -; j_gene: TRBJ2-5; d_gene: TRBD1; v_gene: TRBV5-4; CDR3aa: CASYRQGAGETQYF; CDR3nt: TGTGCCAGCTACCGACAGGGGGCGGGAGAGACCCAGTACTTC
abundance: -; j_gene: TRBJ2-7; d_gene: TRBD1; v_gene: TRBV28; CDR3aa: CASSSPAAGRGLYEQYF; CDR3nt: TGTGCCAGCAGTTCCCCCGCCGCCGGAAGGGGGCTCTACGAGCAGTACTTC
abundance: -; j_gene: TRBJ2-6; d_gene: -; v_gene: TRBV27; CDR3aa: CASSFFLTSTSGANVLTF; CDR3nt: TGTGCCAGCAGTTTCTTCCTAACTTCCACCTCTGGGGCCAACGTCCTGACTTTC
abundance: -; j_gene: TRBJ2-1; d_gene: -; v_gene: TRBV7-3; CDR3aa: CASSPHVGGTYNEQFF; CDR3nt: TGTGCCAGCAGCCCCCATGTGGGCGGGACCTACAATGAGCAGTTCTTC
abundance: -; j_gene: TRBJ2-1; d_gene: TRBD2; v_gene: TRBV9; CDR3aa: CASSVRTSGINEQFF; CDR3nt: TGTGCCAGCAGCGTAAGGACTAGCGGGATTAATGAGCAGTTCTTC
abundance: -; j_gene: TRBJ2-5; d_gene: TRBD2; v_gene: TRBV7-7; CDR3aa: CASSLGGIQETQYF; CDR3nt: TGTGCCAGCAGCTTGGGGGGGATCCAAGAGACCCAGTACTTC
abundance: few; j_gene: TRBJ2-7; d_gene: -; v_gene: TRBV11-2; CDR3aa: CASSRGGTVNYEQYF; CDR3nt: TGTGCCAGCAGCCGGGGCGGGACAGTCAACTACGAGCAGTACTTC
abundance: medium-sized; j_gene: TRBJ2-7; d_gene: TRBD1; v_gene: TRBV28; CDR3aa: CASTGDRDYEQYF; CDR3nt: TGTGCCAGCACGGGGGACAGGGACTACGAGCAGTACTTC
abundance: -; j_gene: TRBJ2-3; d_gene: TRBD2; v_gene: TRBV27; CDR3aa: CASSPDLAGFTDTQYF; CDR3nt: TGTGCCAGCAGTCCGGACCTAGCGGGATTCACAGATACGCAGTATTTT
abundance: -; j_gene: TRBJ2-1; d_gene: TRBD2; v_gene: TRBV4-2; CDR3aa: CASSQRTSGGPPYNEQFF; CDR3nt: TGTGCCAGCAGCCAAAGGACTAGCGGAGGCCCTCCCTACAATGAGCAGTTCTTC
abundance: -; j_gene: TRBJ1-5; d_gene: -; v_gene: TRBV28; CDR3aa: CASSFEAKLNQPQHF; CDR3nt: TGTGCCAGCAGTTTTGAGGCGAAACTTAATCAGCCCCAGCATTTT
abundance: once; j_gene: TRBJ2-2; d_gene: -; v_gene: TRBV5-1; CDR3aa: CASSLGLQDTGELFF; CDR3nt: TGCGCCAGCAGCTTAGGTTTGCAGGACACCGGGGAGCTGTTTTTT
abundance: -; j_gene: TRBJ2-2; d_gene: -; v_gene: TRBV4-1; CDR3aa: CASSQPRRGTGELFF; CDR3nt: TGCGCCAGCAGCCAACCCCGGAGAGGAACCGGGGAGCTGTTTTTT
abundance: -; j_gene: TRBJ1-1; d_gene: -; v_gene: TRBV11-2; CDR3aa: CASSLIGEAEAFF; CDR3nt: TGTGCCAGCAGCTTAATAGGGGAGGCTGAAGCTTTCTTT
abundance: -; j_gene: TRBJ2-2; d_gene: TRBD2; v_gene: TRBV27; CDR3aa: CASSLSWTSGVTGELFF; CDR3nt: TGTGCCAGCAGTTTATCGTGGACTAGCGGGGTCACCGGGGAGCTGTTTTTT
abundance: -; j_gene: TRBJ2-1; d_gene: -; v_gene: TRBV7-8; CDR3aa: CASSWEVVSNEQFF; CDR3nt: TGTGCCTCGAGCTGGGAGGTTGTTTCCAATGAGCAGTTCTTC
abundance: -; j_gene: TRBJ2-1; d_gene: TRBD2; v_gene: TRBV11-2; CDR3aa: CASSYGTSGSVQFF; CDR3nt: TGTGCCAGCAGCTACGGGACTAGCGGGAGCGTACAGTTCTTC
abundance: -; j_gene: TRBJ2-5; d_gene: TRBD1; v_gene: TRBV20-1; CDR3aa: CSAGTGETQYF; CDR3nt: TGCAGTGCCGGGACAGGGGAGACCCAGTACTTC
abundance: -; j_gene: TRBJ2-1; d_gene: TRBD1; v_gene: TRBV30; CDR3aa: CAWSRTGGGYNEQFF; CDR3nt: TGTGCCTGGAGTCGAACAGGGGGCGGCTACAATGAGCAGTTCTTC
abundance: -; j_gene: TRBJ2-2; d_gene: -; v_gene: TRBV5-1; CDR3aa: CASSSTRSAGELFF; CDR3nt: TGCGCCAGCAGCTCCACTAGGTCGGCCGGGGAGCTGTTTTTT
abundance: -; j_gene: TRBJ1-1; d_gene: -; v_gene: TRBV5-3; CDR3aa: CARSLGGERMNTEAFF; CDR3nt: TGTGCCAGAAGCTTGGGAGGAGAGAGAATGAACACTGAAGCTTTCTTT
abundance: -; j_gene: TRBJ2-7; d_gene: -; v_gene: TRBV25-1; CDR3aa: CASSARQDSYEQYF; CDR3nt: TGTGCCAGCAGTGCGCGACAGGACTCCTACGAGCAGTACTTC
abundance: few; j_gene: TRBJ2-7; d_gene: TRBD2; v_gene: TRBV2; CDR3aa: CASRGLESTYEQYF; CDR3nt: TGTGCCAGCAGGGGACTAGAATCTACTTACGAGCAGTACTTC
abundance: -; j_gene: TRBJ2-1; d_gene: TRBD2; v_gene: TRBV30; CDR3aa: CAWSRGLAQGWRFF; CDR3nt: TGTGCCTGGAGTCGAGGACTAGCTCAGGGTTGGCGGTTCTTC
abundance: -; j_gene: TRBJ2-7; d_gene: -; v_gene: TRBV27; CDR3aa: CASSLSMGPQYF; CDR3nt: TGTGCCAGCAGTTTATCGATGGGGCCGCAGTACTTC
abundance: -; j_gene: TRBJ2-5; d_gene: TRBD1; v_gene: TRBV5-5; CDR3aa: CASSGYTGGKETQYF; CDR3nt: TGTGCCAGCAGCGGATATACAGGGGGCAAGGAGACCCAGTACTTC
abundance: -; j_gene: TRBJ1-4; d_gene: TRBD1; v_gene: TRBV5-4; CDR3aa: CASSSTGAANEKLFF; CDR3nt: TGTGCCAGCAGCTCGACAGGGGCGGCTAATGAAAAACTGTTTTTT
abundance: -; j_gene: TRBJ2-1; d_gene: -; v_gene: TRBV11-3; CDR3aa: CASSVGLQGNEQFF; CDR3nt: TGTGCCAGCAGCGTGGGACTCCAGGGCAATGAGCAGTTCTTC
abundance: -; j_gene: TRBJ2-7; d_gene: -; v_gene: TRBV7-9; CDR3aa: CASSFGGDGYEQYF; CDR3nt: TGTGCCAGCAGCTTCGGAGGGGACGGTTACGAGCAGTACTTC
abundance: once; j_gene: TRBJ2-2; d_gene: TRBD1; v_gene: TRBV28; CDR3aa: CASSLPGTGKGGELFF; CDR3nt: TGTGCCAGCAGTTTACCCGGGACAGGGAAAGGCGGGGAGCTGTTTTTT
abundance: -; j_gene: TRBJ1-2; d_gene: TRBD1; v_gene: TRBV6-5; CDR3aa: CASRPQGAYGYTF; CDR3nt: TGTGCCAGCAGACCTCAGGGGGCCTATGGCTACACCTTC
abundance: -; j_gene: TRBJ2-1; d_gene: -; v_gene: TRBV29-1; CDR3aa: CSVGGQTNEQFF; CDR3nt: TGCAGCGTTGGTGGGCAGACCAATGAGCAGTTCTTC
abundance: -; j_gene: TRBJ1-2; d_gene: -; v_gene: TRBV7-2; CDR3aa: CASSTRSGNYGYTF; CDR3nt: TGTGCCAGCAGCACCAGATCAGGGAACTATGGCTACACCTTC
abundance: -; j_gene: TRBJ1-1; d_gene: TRBD1; v_gene: TRBV30; CDR3aa: CAWFDRVLGTEAFF; CDR3nt: TGTGCCTGGTTTGACAGGGTACTGGGCACTGAAGCTTTCTTT
abundance: once; j_gene: TRBJ1-1; d_gene: TRBD1; v_gene: TRBV6-5; CDR3aa: CASSYSLTQGTEAFF; CDR3nt: TGTGCCAGCAGTTACTCGTTGACACAGGGGACTGAAGCTTTCTTT
abundance: -; j_gene: TRBJ2-6; d_gene: -; v_gene: TRBV28; CDR3aa: CASGGGEVSSGANVLTF; CDR3nt: TGTGCCAGCGGGGGGGGCGAGGTTAGCTCTGGGGCCAACGTCCTGACTTTC
abundance: few; j_gene: TRBJ2-2; d_gene: -; v_gene: TRBV29-1; CDR3aa: CSAELGPGAGELFF; CDR3nt: TGCAGCGCCGAATTAGGTCCCGGGGCCGGGGAGCTGTTTTTT
abundance: -; j_gene: TRBJ2-2; d_gene: -; v_gene: TRBV7-2; CDR3aa: CASSFSTQQDGELFF; CDR3nt: TGTGCCAGCAGCTTTTCTACCCAACAGGACGGGGAGCTGTTTTTT
abundance: -; j_gene: TRBJ2-1; d_gene: -; v_gene: TRBV9; CDR3aa: CASSVEGTNYNEQFF; CDR3nt: TGTGCCAGCAGCGTAGAAGGGACAAACTACAATGAGCAGTTCTTC
abundance: -; j_gene: TRBJ2-1; d_gene: -; v_gene: TRBV11-3; CDR3aa: CASSFSLEQFF; CDR3nt: TGTGCCAGCAGCTTTAGCCTTGAGCAGTTCTTC
abundance: -; j_gene: TRBJ2-6; d_gene: -; v_gene: TRBV7-2; CDR3aa: CASRRYGWANVLTF; CDR3nt: TGTGCCAGCAGAAGATATGGCTGGGCCAACGTCCTGACTTTC
abundance: -; j_gene: TRBJ2-2; d_gene: -; v_gene: TRBV11-2; CDR3aa: CASSLAEAYTGELFF; CDR3nt: TGTGCCAGCAGCTTGGCAGAGGCTTATACCGGGGAGCTGTTTTTT
abundance: -; j_gene: TRBJ2-5; d_gene: TRBD2; v_gene: TRBV5-8; CDR3aa: CASSKEPGGRETQYF; CDR3nt: TGTGCCAGCAGCAAGGAACCGGGAGGTAGAGAGACCCAGTACTTC
abundance: -; j_gene: TRBJ1-2; d_gene: TRBD1; v_gene: TRBV19; CDR3aa: CASSPETGGTLYGYTF; CDR3nt: TGTGCCAGTAGTCCGGAGACAGGGGGAACCCTCTATGGCTACACCTTC
abundance: few; j_gene: TRBJ1-2; d_gene: TRBD1; v_gene: TRBV29-1; CDR3aa: CSAGDSIAGYTF; CDR3nt: TGCAGCGCCGGGGACAGCATAGCTGGCTACACCTTC
abundance: -; j_gene: TRBJ2-2; d_gene: -; v_gene: TRBV7-7; CDR3aa: CASSLGLNTGELFF; CDR3nt: TGTGCCAGCAGCCTGGGACTGAACACCGGGGAGCTGTTTTTT
abundance: few; j_gene: TRBJ1-2; d_gene: -; v_gene: TRBV19; CDR3aa: CASSPTHLYGYTF; CDR3nt: TGTGCCAGTAGCCCCACCCATCTATATGGCTACACCTTC
abundance: few; j_gene: TRBJ1-2; d_gene: -; v_gene: TRBV28; CDR3aa: CASSTPLEVYGYTF; CDR3nt: TGTGCCAGCAGTACCCCCCTGGAGGTCTATGGCTACACCTTC
abundance: -; j_gene: TRBJ2-2; d_gene: TRBD1; v_gene: TRBV29-1; CDR3aa: CSAPGQGEGTGELFF; CDR3nt: TGCAGCGCGCCGGGACAGGGAGAGGGCACCGGGGAGCTGTTTTTT